Sequencing of this T cell receptor (beta chain) was carried out in a study of technical replicates of blood from several donors. Unmatched junction bases numbered 6, after V lost 7 bases and J lost 0 bases. CDR1 is MGHDK and CDR2 is SYGVNS in the germline V gene. The CDR3 length is 14 residues. Clones were read by immunoSEQ multiplex PCR, and TCRdb kept only the in-frame ones, dropping some. The sample holds 15,000 or so clones, about nine tenths seen once. The rearrangement joins TRBV25-1 to TRBJ2-7; 7 bases are shared with TRBD1. The clonotype was recovered from a human donor in good health. The specimen sequenced was PBMCs. The CDR3 loop is CASIEGACSYEQYF. Here the CDR3 DNA reads TGTGCCAGCATAGAGGGGGCTTGCTCCTACGAGCAGTACTTC.